The rows below give T cell receptor beta chains drawn from one sample of a study of blood T cell repertoires in COVID-19. The data were produced by immunoSEQ multiplex PCR, yet TCRdb's version contains in-frame clones alone and is incomplete. The table lists 130,000 or so clones, 84% of them singletons. Sample: PBMCs or T cells enriched from blood (not recorded which). All receptors derive from a man aged 35 to 55 with acute COVID-19. CDR3s include the opening cysteine and the closing phenylalanine or tryptophan. The D gene is left open where the match is weak. A clone size is listed for some rows: how often the clone was seen (once, few, many), or a class if it is expanded.

TRBJ2-7,NA,TRBV4-1,NA,TGCGCCAGCAGCCAAGAAGCCAGGCGATCCTACGAGCAGTACTTC,CASSQEARRSYEQYF
TRBJ1-1,NA,TRBV11-2,NA,TGTGCCAGCAGCTTCTCGGTAGGGGGCACTGAAGCTTTCTTT,CASSFSVGGTEAFF
TRBJ1-3,NA,TRBV7-2,TRBD1,TGTGCCAGCAGCTCGGCAGGGACAGATTATAACACCATATATTTT,CASSSAGTDYNTIYF
TRBJ2-5,NA,TRBV3-1/TRBV3-2,NA,TGTGCCAGCAGCCAACCATCTCGGGGGATCCAAGAGACCCAGTACTTC,CASSQPSRGIQETQYF
TRBJ1-4,NA,TRBV2,NA,TGTGCCAGCAGTGTAGGGAGCCCCGGAGAAAAACTGTTTTTT,CASSVGSPGEKLFF
TRBJ1-5,NA,TRBV19,NA,TGTGCCAGTAGTATAAGGGAGAATCAGCCCCAGCATTTT,CASSIRENQPQHF
TRBJ2-1,NA,TRBV6-5,TRBD2,TGTGCCAGCAGTTCTAGCGGGAACGAAGGGTACAATGAGCAGTTCTTC,CASSSSGNEGYNEQFF
TRBJ1-5,NA,TRBV28,NA,TGTGCCAGCGTCCCGGCAGGGAATCAGCCCCAGCATTTT,CASVPAGNQPQHF
TRBJ2-7,NA,TRBV14,TRBD1,TGTGCCAGCAGCCAATCCGGGACAGGGTTTTACGAGCAGTACTTC,CASSQSGTGFYEQYF
TRBJ2-7,few,TRBV5-1,NA,TGCGCCAGCAGCTGGTCCCCCGGGCAGGGAGGAGACGAGCAGTACTTC,CASSWSPGQGGDEQYF
TRBJ1-1,NA,TRBV2,NA,TGTGCCAGCAGTGAAGGACACGGTCCTAACACTGAAGCTTTCTTT,CASSEGHGPNTEAFF
TRBJ2-7,NA,TRBV7-2,TRBD1,TGTGCCAGCAGCTTACTTGGGACAGGCGCCTACGAGCAGTACTTC,CASSLLGTGAYEQYF
TRBJ1-2,NA,TRBV10-3,NA,TGTGCCATCAGTGAGTCTTCAGGCTATGGCTACACCTTC,CAISESSGYGYTF
TRBJ1-1,few,TRBV25-1,NA,TGTGCCAGCAGTCGGACACCGAACACTGAAGCTTTCTTT,CASSRTPNTEAFF
TRBJ1-2,NA,TRBV7-9,TRBD1,TGTGCCAGCAGCTTTGAGACAGGGATGAACTATGGCTACACCTTC,CASSFETGMNYGYTF
TRBJ1-2,NA,TRBV11-1,NA,TGTGCCAGCAGCTTAAACGCTGTACCCCGGACATACTACACCTTC,CASSLNAVPRTYYTF
TRBJ2-5,NA,TRBV5-4,NA,TGTGCCAGCAGCGGAGGGCTCGCGGAGGAGACCCAGTACTTC,CASSGGLAEETQYF
TRBJ2-3,NA,TRBV18,TRBD2,TGTGCCAGCTCCCCGGGGGGGGCAGATACGCAGTATTTT,CASSPGGADTQYF
TRBJ1-2,NA,TRBV9,NA,TGTGCCAGCAGCGTAGAACAGAACTATGGCTACACCTTC,CASSVEQNYGYTF
TRBJ2-3,NA,TRBV6-1,TRBD2,TGTGCCAGCAGTGAAGTGACTAGCTCTCTCGGGGATACGCAGTATTTT,CASSEVTSSLGDTQYF
TRBJ2-7,NA,TRBV6-5,TRBD2,TGTGCCAGCAGTCTAAAGCGGGGTCTCTCCTACGAGCAGTACTTC,CASSLKRGLSYEQYF
TRBJ2-1,NA,TRBV19,TRBD1,TGTGCCAGTCGGAGGGACAGGGGAAATGAGCAGTTCTTC,CASRRDRGNEQFF
TRBJ2-2,NA,TRBV11-3,TRBD2,TGTGCCAGCAGCGGCGGGGGCGGGGAGCTGTTTTTT,CASSGGGGELFF
TRBJ2-5,NA,TRBV6-6,TRBD1,TGTGCCAGCAGCCCTAGTGGACAGGCATTACAAGAGACCCAGTACTTC,CASSPSGQALQETQYF
TRBJ2-2,NA,TRBV28,NA,TGTGCCAGCAGTTCGGTTACCGGGGAGCTGTTTTTT,CASSSVTGELFF
TRBJ1-2,NA,TRBV11-2,TRBD1,TGTGCCAGCAGCGCGCAGGGGGCCTACGGCTACACCTTC,CASSAQGAYGYTF
TRBJ2-3,NA,TRBV7-6,NA,TGTGCCAGCAGCTTACCCGGGGACACGGATACGCAGTATTTT,CASSLPGDTDTQYF
TRBJ1-1,NA,TRBV2,TRBD1,TGTGCCAGCGAGTGGACAGGGAACACTGAAGCTTTCTTT,CASEWTGNTEAFF
TRBJ2-1,NA,TRBV7-3,TRBD1,TGTGCCAGCAGTCGGAGGACAGGCGACAATGAGCAGTTCTTC,CASSRRTGDNEQFF
TRBJ1-5,NA,TRBV5-1,TRBD1,TGCGCCAGCAGCGAGGACAGGGGAGATCAGCCCCAGCATTTT,CASSEDRGDQPQHF
TRBJ2-1,NA,TRBV13,NA,TGTGCCAGCAGCTTAGGTAGCGTCCCCTACAATGAGCAGTTCTTC,CASSLGSVPYNEQFF
TRBJ2-7,few,TRBV25-1,TRBD2,TGTGCCAGCAGTGACCTCATCCTAGCGGGAGGGTCCTACGAGCAGTACTTC,CASSDLILAGGSYEQYF
TRBJ2-1,NA,TRBV28,TRBD2,TGTGCCAGCAGTGTAGCGGGAGGTCCGTACAATGAGCAGTTCTTC,CASSVAGGPYNEQFF
TRBJ2-2,few,TRBV3-1/TRBV3-2,TRBD1,TGTGCCAGCACCTTACAGGGGGCGAACACCGGGGAGCTGTTTTTT,CASTLQGANTGELFF
TRBJ2-7,NA,TRBV4-2,NA,TGTGCCAGCAGCTCCGGACTTTCCTACGAGCAGTACTTC,CASSSGLSYEQYF
TRBJ2-7,NA,TRBV11-3,TRBD2,TGTGCCAGCAGCTTAGCTAGCGGGACCGAGCAGTACTTC,CASSLASGTEQYF
TRBJ2-1,NA,TRBV7-3,TRBD2,TGTGCCAGCAGCCCCCGAGATAGCGGGGGGTGGGATGAGCAGTTCTTC,CASSPRDSGGWDEQFF
TRBJ1-2,NA,TRBV5-5,NA,TGTGCCAGCAGCTCCGCGACAGATGGCTACACCTTC,CASSSATDGYTF
TRBJ1-4,NA,TRBV28,NA,TGTGCCAGCAACTTCCCCGGGAATGAAAAACTGTTTTTT,CASNFPGNEKLFF
TRBJ1-1,NA,TRBV9,NA,TGTGCCAGCAGCCCCCAGGGGTTGAACACTGAAGCTTTCTTT,CASSPQGLNTEAFF
TRBJ2-2,NA,TRBV6-9,NA,TGTGCCCTTTGTGTCGGGGAATTTTGGGGAGAGGGCACCGGGGAGCTGTTTTTT,CALCVGEFWGEGTGELFF
TRBJ2-7,NA,TRBV3-1/TRBV3-2,TRBD1,TGTGCCAGCAGCCTCCGAGGGACAGGGCAGGGAGAGCAGTACTTC,CASSLRGTGQGEQYF
TRBJ1-5,NA,TRBV5-8,TRBD1,TGTGCCAGCAGCTTGATACAGGGGATCGGGCAGCCCCAGCATTTT,CASSLIQGIGQPQHF
TRBJ1-1,NA,TRBV2,NA,TGTGCCAGCAGTGATTCGGGGTCGGACACTGAAGCTTTCTTT,CASSDSGSDTEAFF
TRBJ2-3,few,TRBV29-1,TRBD2,TGCAGCGTTGGGACCTTAGCGGGAACCACAGATACGCAGTATTTT,CSVGTLAGTTDTQYF
TRBJ2-5,once,TRBV6-5,NA,TGTGCCAGCAGTTACTCTCGTCCCAGGGCCGGAGAGACCCAGTACTTC,CASSYSRPRAGETQYF
TRBJ2-4,NA,TRBV28,NA,TGTGCCAGCAGTTTAGAGGGCCCCCTGATTCAGTACTTC,CASSLEGPLIQYF
TRBJ1-6,NA,TRBV9,NA,TGTGCCAGCAGCGTAGAACAGGTCAAATCACCCCTCCACTTT,CASSVEQVKSPLHF
TRBJ1-6,NA,TRBV6-5,NA,TGTGCCAGCAGCTCCGGACAGTGGGATTCACCCCTCCACTTT,CASSSGQWDSPLHF
TRBJ1-5,few,TRBV19,NA,TGTGCCAGTACCCCGGGTCCCCCCAATCAGCCCCAGCATTTT,CASTPGPPNQPQHF
TRBJ2-3,NA,TRBV19,NA,TGTGCCAGTAGTCGGGAGCGTGGCACAGATACGCAGTATTTT,CASSRERGTDTQYF
TRBJ2-7,NA,TRBV6-5,TRBD2,TGTGCCAGCAGTACGCGACTAGCGGGTTCCTACGAGCAGTACTTC,CASSTRLAGSYEQYF
TRBJ1-6,NA,TRBV5-1,TRBD1,TGCGCCAGCAGCTTCGACAGGGATAATTCACCCCTCCACTTT,CASSFDRDNSPLHF